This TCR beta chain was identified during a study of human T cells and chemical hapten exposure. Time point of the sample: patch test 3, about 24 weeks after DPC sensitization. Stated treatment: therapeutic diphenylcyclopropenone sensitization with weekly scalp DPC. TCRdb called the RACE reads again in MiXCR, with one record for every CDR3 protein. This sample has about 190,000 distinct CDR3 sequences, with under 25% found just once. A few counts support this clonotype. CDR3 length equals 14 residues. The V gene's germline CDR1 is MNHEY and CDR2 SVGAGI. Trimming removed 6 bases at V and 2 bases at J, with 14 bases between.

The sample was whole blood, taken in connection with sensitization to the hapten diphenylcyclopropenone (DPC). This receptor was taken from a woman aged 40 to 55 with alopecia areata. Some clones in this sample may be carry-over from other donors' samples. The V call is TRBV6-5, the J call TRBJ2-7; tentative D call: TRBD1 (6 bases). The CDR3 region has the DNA TGTGCCAGCAGGTATTACAGGGCTACCTACGAGCAGTACTTC. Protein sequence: CASRYYRATYEQYF.